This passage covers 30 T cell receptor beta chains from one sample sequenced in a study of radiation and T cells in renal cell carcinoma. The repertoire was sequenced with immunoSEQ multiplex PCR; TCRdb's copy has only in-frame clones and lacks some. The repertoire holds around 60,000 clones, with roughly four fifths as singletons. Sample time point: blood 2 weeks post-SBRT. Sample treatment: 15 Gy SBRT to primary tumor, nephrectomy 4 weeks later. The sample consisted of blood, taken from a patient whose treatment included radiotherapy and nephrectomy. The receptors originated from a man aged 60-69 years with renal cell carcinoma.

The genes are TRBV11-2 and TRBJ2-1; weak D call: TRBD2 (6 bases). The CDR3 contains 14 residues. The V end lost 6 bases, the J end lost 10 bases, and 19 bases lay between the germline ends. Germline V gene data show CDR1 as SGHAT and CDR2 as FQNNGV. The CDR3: CASRLLRGIYEQFF. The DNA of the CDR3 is TGTGCCAGCAGATTACTGCGGGGCATATACGAGCAGTTCTTC.

The CDR3 loop is CASSLAGVYNEQFF. CDR3 nucleotide sequence: TGTGCCAGCAGCCTCGCGGGAGTCTACAATGAGCAGTTCTTC. The chain combines TRBV7-8 with TRBJ2-1; the match to TRBD2 covers 7 bases. This CDR3 has 14 residues. V lost 5 bases to trimming and J lost 3 bases; unmatched junction nucleotides: 4. CDR1 is SGHVS and CDR2 is FQNEAQ in the germline V gene.

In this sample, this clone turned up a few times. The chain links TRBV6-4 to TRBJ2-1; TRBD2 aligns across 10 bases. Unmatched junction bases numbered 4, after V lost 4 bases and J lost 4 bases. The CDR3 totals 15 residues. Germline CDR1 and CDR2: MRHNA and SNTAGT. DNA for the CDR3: TGTGCCAGCAGTGCCTCGACTAGCGGGTACAATGAGCAGTTCTTC. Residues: CASSASTSGYNEQFF.

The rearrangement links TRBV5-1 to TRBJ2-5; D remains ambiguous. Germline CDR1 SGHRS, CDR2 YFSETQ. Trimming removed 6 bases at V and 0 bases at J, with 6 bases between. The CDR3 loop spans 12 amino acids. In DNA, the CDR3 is TGCGCCAGCACGAAACACCAAGAGACCCAGTACTTC. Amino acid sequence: CASTKHQETQYF.

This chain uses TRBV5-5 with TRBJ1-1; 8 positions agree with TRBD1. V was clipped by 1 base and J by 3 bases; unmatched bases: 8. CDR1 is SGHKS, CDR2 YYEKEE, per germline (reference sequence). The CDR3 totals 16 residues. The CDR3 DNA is TGTGCCAGCAGCTTGAGTCCGACAGGGGCGGACACTGAAGCTTTCTTT. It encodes CASSLSPTGADTEAFF.

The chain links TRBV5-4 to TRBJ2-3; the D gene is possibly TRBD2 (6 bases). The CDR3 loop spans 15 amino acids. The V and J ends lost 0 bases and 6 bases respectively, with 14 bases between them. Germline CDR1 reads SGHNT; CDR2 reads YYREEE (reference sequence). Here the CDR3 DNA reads TGTGCCAGCAGCTTGGAGCCGGGAGTAAGGGATACGCAGTATTTT. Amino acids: CASSLEPGVRDTQYF.

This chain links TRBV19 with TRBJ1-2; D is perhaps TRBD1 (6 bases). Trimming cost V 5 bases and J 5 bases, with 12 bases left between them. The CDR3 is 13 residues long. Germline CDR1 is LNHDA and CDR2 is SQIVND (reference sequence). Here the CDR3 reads CASSPGTSYGYTF. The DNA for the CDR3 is TGTGCCAGTAGTCCCGGGACATCTTATGGCTACACCTTC.

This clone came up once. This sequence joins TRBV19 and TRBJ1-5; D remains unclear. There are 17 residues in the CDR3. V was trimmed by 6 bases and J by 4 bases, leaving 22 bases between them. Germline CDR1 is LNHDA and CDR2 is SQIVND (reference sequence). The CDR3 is CASSLNLPGVRNQPQHF. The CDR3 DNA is TGTGCCAGTAGCCTGAACTTGCCGGGAGTGAGAAATCAGCCCCAGCATTTT.

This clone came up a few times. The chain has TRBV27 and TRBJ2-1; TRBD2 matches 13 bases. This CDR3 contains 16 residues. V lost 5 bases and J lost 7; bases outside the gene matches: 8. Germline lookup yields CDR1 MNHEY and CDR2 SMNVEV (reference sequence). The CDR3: CASSPRTSGSRNEQFF. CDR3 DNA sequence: TGTGCCAGCAGTCCCCGGACTAGCGGGAGCCGGAATGAGCAGTTCTTC.

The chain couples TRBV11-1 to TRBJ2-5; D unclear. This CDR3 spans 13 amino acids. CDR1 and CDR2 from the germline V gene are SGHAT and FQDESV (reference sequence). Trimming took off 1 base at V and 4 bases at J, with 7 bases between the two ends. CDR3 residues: CASSLGATETQYF. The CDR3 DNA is TGTGCCAGCAGCTTAGGAGCCACAGAGACCCAGTACTTC. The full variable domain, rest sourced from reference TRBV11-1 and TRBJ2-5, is EAEVAQSPRYKITEKSQAVAFWCDPISGHATLYWYRQILGQGPELLVQFQDESVVDDSQLPKDRFSAERLKGVDSTLKIQPAELGDSAMYLCASSLGATETQYFGPGTRLLVL.

In DNA form, the CDR3 reads TGTGCCAGCAGTGACTCTAGGCTAGCGGGAGGCGAGCAGTACGTC. Protein product: CASSDSRLAGGEQYV. V gene TRBV6-4 combines with J gene TRBJ2-7; TRBD2 matches at 11 bases. V dropped 0 bases and J dropped 6; count of bases not matched to a gene: 4. The CDR3 consists of 15 residues. Germline CDR1 is MRHNA and CDR2 is SNTAGT.

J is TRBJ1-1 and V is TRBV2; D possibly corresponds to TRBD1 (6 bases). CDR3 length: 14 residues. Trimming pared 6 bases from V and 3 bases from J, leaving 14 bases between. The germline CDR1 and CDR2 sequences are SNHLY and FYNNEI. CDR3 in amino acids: CASRTGTLDTEAFF. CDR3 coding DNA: TGTGCCAGCAGGACAGGCACGTTGGACACTGAAGCTTTCTTT.

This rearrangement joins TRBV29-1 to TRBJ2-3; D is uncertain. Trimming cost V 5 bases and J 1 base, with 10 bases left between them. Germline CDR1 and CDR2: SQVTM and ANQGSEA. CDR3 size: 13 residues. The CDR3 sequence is CSVPQSGTDTQYF. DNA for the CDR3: TGCAGCGTTCCCCAATCGGGCACAGATACGCAGTATTTT.

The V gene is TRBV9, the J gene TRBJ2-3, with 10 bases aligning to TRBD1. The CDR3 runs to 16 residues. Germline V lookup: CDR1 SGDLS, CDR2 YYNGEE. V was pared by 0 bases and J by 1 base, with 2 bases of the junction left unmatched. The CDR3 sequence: CASSVGGTGGTDTQYF. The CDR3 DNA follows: TGTGCCAGCAGCGTAGGGGGGACAGGGGGCACAGATACGCAGTATTTT.

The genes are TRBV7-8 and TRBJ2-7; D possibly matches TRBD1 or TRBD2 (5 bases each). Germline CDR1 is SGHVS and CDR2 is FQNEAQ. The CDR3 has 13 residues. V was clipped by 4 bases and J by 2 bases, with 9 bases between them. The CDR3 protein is CASSSLGAYEQYV. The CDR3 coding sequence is TGTGCCAGCAGCTCGTTGGGGGCCTACGAGCAGTACGTC.

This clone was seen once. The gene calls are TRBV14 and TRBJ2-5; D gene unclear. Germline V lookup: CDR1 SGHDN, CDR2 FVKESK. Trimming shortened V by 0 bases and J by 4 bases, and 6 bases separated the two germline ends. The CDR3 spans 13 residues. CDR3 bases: TGTGCCAGCAGCCAAGATGAATCAGAGACCCAGTACTTC. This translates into CASSQDESETQYF.

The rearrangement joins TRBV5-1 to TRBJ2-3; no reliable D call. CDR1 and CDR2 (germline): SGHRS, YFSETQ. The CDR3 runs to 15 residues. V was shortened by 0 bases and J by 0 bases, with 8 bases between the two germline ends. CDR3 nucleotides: TGCGCCAGCAGCTTGGTAGGCCCTAGCACAGATACGCAGTATTTT. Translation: CASSLVGPSTDTQYF. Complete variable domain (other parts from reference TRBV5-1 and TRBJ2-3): KAGVTQTPRYLIKTRGQQVTLSCSPISGHRSVSWYQQTPGQGLQFLFEYFSETQRNKGNFPGRFSGRQFSNSRSEMNVSTLELGDSALYLCASSLVGPSTDTQYFGPGTRLTVL.

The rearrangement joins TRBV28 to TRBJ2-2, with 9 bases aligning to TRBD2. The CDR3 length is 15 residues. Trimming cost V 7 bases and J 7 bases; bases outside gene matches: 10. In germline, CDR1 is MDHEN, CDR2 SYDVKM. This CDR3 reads CASTRREGLHGELFF. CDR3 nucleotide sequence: TGTGCCAGCACCCGGCGGGAGGGCCTGCACGGGGAGCTGTTTTTT. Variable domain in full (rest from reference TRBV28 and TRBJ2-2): DVKVTQSSRYLVKRTGEKVFLECVQDMDHENMFWYRQDPGLGLRLIYFSYDVKMKEKGDIPEGYSVSREKKERFSLILESASTNQTSMYLCASTRREGLHGELFFGEGSRLTVL.

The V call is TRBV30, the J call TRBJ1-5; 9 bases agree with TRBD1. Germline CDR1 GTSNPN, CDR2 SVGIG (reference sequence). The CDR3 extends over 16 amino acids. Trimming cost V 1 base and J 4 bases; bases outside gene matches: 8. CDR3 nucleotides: TGTGCCTGGAGTGGACCCGGGACAGGGATGAATCAGCCCCAGCATTTT. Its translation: CAWSGPGTGMNQPQHF.

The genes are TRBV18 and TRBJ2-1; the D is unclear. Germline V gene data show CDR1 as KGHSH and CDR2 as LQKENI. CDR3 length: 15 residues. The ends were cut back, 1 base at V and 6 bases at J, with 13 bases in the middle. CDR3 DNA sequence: TGTGCCAGCTCACCACATCCCCTGATTGGCAATGAGCAGTTCTTC. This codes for CASSPHPLIGNEQFF.

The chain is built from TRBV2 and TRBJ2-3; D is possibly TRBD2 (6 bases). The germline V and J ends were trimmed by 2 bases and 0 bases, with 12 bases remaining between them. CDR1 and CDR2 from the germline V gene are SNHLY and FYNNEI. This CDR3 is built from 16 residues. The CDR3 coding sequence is TGTGCCAGCAGTGAAAAGGGGACTGGTAGCACAGATACGCAGTATTTT. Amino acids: CASSEKGTGSTDTQYF.

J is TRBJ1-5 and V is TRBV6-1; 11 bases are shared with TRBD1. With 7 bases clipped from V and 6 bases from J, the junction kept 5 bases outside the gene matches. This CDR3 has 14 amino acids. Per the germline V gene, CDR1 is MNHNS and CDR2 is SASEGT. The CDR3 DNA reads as TGTGCCAGCACCCGGACAGGGGGCATTCAGCCCCAGCATTTT. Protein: CASTRTGGIQPQHF.

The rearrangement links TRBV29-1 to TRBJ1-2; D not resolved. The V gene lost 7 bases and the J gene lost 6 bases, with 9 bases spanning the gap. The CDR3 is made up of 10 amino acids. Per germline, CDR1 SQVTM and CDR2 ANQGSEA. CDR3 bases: TGCAGCGCGGACGGGGATGGCTACACCTTC. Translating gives CSADGDGYTF.

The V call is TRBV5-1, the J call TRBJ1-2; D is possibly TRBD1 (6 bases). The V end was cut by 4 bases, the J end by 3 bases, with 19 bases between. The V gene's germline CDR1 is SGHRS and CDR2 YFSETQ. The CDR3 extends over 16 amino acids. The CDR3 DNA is TGCGCCAGCAGCCCCGCGAGTCAGGGGTCCTACTATGGCTACACCTTC. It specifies CASSPASQGSYYGYTF.

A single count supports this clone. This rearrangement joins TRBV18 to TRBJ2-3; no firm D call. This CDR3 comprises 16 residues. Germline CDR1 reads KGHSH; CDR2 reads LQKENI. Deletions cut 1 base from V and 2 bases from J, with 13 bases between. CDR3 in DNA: TGTGCCAGCTCACCACAGAAGTCCCCAAACACAGATACGCAGTATTTT. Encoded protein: CASSPQKSPNTDTQYF.

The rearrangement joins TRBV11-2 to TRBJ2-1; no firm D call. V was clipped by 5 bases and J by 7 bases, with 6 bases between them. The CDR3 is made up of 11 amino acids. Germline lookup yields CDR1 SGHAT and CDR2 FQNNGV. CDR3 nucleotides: TGTGCCAGCAGCCAATCTAATGAGCAGTTCTTC. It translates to CASSQSNEQFF.

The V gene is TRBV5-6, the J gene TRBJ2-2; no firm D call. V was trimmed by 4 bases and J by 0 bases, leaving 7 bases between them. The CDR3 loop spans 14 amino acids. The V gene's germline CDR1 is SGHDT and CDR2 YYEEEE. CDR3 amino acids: CASSPTANTGELFF. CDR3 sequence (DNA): TGTGCCAGCAGCCCTACGGCGAACACCGGGGAGCTGTTTTTT.

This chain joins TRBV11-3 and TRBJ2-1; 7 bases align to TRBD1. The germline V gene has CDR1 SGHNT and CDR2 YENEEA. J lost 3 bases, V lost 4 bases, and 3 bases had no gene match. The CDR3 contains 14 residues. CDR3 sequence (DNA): TGTGCCAGCAGCTCGGGGACAGACTACAATGAGCAGTTCTTC. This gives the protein CASSSGTDYNEQFF.

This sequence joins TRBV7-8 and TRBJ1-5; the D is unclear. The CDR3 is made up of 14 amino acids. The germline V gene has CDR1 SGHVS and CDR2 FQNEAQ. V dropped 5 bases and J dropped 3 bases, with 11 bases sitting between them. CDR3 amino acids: CASSPRLINQPQHF. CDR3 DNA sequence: TGTGCCAGCAGCCCTAGACTGATCAATCAGCCCCAGCATTTT.

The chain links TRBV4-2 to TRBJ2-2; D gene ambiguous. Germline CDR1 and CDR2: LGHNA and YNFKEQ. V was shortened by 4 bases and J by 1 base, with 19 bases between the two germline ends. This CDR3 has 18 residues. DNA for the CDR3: TGTGCCAGCAGCCGAGAGGTCTGGTCGGCTGAGAACACCGGGGAGCTGTTTTTT. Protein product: CASSREVWSAENTGELFF.